This TCR beta chain is from a study of blood T cells in healthy people across ages. This clonotype was counted ten times or more. Next came a second PCR, run for about 7 to 12 cycles, which used a sample-barcoded 5' primer along with a J-beta primer mix. TCRdb called the 5' RACE reads again in MiXCR, with one record for every CDR3 protein. The data hold 1.6 million or so distinct CDR3 sequences, with around 36% observed a single time. CDR3 size: 17 residues. V was cut by 5 bases and J by 8 bases, with 28 bases left in between. Germline V gene lookup returns CDR1 SGHDT and CDR2 YYEEEE. The TCR sequence derives from a woman aged 25 to 45 in good health. Input material: blood. The V and J genes are TRBV5-6 and TRBJ1-2; D call uncertain. The CDR3 region is CASRSEIDDHPMRGYTF. In nucleotides, the CDR3 is TGTGCCAGCAGGTCGGAGATCGACGACCACCCTATGCGAGGCTACACCTTC. Filled out from reference TRBV5-6 and TRBJ1-2, the complete variable domain reads DAGVTQSPTHLIKTRGQQVTLRCSPKSGHDTVSWYQQALGQGPQFIFQYYEEEERQRGNFPDRFSGHQFPNYSSELNVNALLLGDSALYLCASRSEIDDHPMRGYTFGSGTRLTVV.